This T cell receptor beta chain derives from a study of a mutant IDH1 vaccine in newly diagnosed glioma. Study context: Earlier therapy was either radiotherapy, temozolomide, or both, and most got both.

General observations from the study: Any relationship between pseudoprogression and changes in top peripheral T cell clonotypes seemed absent.

Libraries were prepared by immunoSEQ multiplex PCR; TCRdb keeps only in-frame clonotypes and omits some of them. This table has 60,000 or so clones, about 81% appearing once. CDR1 SGHDT and CDR2 YYEEEE come from the germline V gene. The CDR3 sequence is 14 residues long. Trimming took 5 bases from V and 8 from J, leaving 14 bases between them. As for this clone: Its antigen is not identified.

The time point was: week 5, during vaccination. Vaccination used 300 ug of mutant IDH1 20-mer peptide per dose, with topical imiquimod. Tumors from donors were new WHO grade 3 or 4 IDH1-mutant astrocytomas with ATRX loss. J is TRBJ1-6 and V is TRBV5-6; perhaps TRBD1 as D (6 bases). The sequence was collected from a woman aged 50 to 65 with glioma. Sequenced here: PBMCs, sampled from a glioma patient whose treatment included an IDH1 peptide vaccine. As DNA, the CDR3 is TGTGCCAGCAGGTCGGGGACAAAAGATTCACCCCTCCACTTT. Residues: CASRSGTKDSPLHF.